The present T cell receptor (beta chain) was sequenced within a study of blood T cells in healthy people across ages. V was pared by 0 bases and J by 0 bases, with 6 bases between. The CDR3 spans 15 residues. Germline CDR1 and CDR2: SQVTM and ANQGSEA. The use of a sample-barcoded 5' primer and a J-beta primer mix characterized a second PCR of about 7 to 12 cycles. TCRdb passed the 5' RACE reads through MiXCR, listing each CDR3 protein once. The sample lists 920,000 or so distinct CDR3 sequences, roughly 45% seen once, with approximately 17% in the top ten. The rearrangement uses TRBV29-1 and TRBJ2-6; D gene ambiguous. The material sequenced was blood. The receptor was isolated from a woman between 55 and 75 years old in good health. CDR3 nucleotides: TGCAGCGTTGAAGATCGTAACTCTGGGGCCAACGTCCTGACTTTC. Its translation is CSVEDRNSGANVLTF.